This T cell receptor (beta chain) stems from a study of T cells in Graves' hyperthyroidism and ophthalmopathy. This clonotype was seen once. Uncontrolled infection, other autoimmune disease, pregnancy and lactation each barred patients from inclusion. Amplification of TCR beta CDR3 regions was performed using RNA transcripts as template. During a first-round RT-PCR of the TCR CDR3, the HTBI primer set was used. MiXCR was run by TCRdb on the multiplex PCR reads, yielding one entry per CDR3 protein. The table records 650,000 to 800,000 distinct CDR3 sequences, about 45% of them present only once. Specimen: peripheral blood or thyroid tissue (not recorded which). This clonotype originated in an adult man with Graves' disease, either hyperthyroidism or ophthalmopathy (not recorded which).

Here the CDR3 DNA reads TGTGCCACCAGCCGAACCGGGACTAGCGGGATAGGAGGCTACGAGCAGTACTTC. Its translation is CATSRTGTSGIGGYEQYF. This chain connects TRBV15 to TRBJ2-7; TRBD2 matches 13 bases. The ends lost 5 bases at V and 3 bases at J; junction bases unmatched: 13. The CDR3 is made up of 18 amino acids. Germline lookup yields CDR1 LNHNV and CDR2 YYDKDF (reference sequence).